This entry lists 21 T cell receptor beta chains sequenced from one sample in a study of shared clonotypes between healthy human individuals. CD45RO-negative cells were positively selected for CCR7, leaving out terminally differentiated effector memory CD45RA+ cells. The protocol was immunoSEQ multiplex PCR, while the TCRdb copy is restricted to in-frame clones and leaves out a portion. In the table there are around 550,000 clones, approximately 95% of which are singletons. Sequencing used naive CD8+ T cells sorted from blood. Receptors were obtained from a young woman in good health.

This clone was picked up one time. This chain joins TRBV21-1 and TRBJ2-5; TRBD2, the table's D call, lacks a check against the DNA. TRBV21-1 is noted as a pseudogene. CDR3 length: 17 residues. DNA for the CDR3: TGTGCCAGCAGCCTTGGGGGTAGCGGGAGGACCCAAGAGACCCAGTACTTC. As protein: CASSLGGSGRTQETQYF.

The genes are TRBV10-3 and TRBJ1-6; D is ambiguous. Trimming left V 3 bases short and J 7 bases short, with 4 bases between. CDR3 length: 12 residues. Germline V gene sequence: CDR1 ENHRY, CDR2 SYGVKD. CDR3 sequence reads: CAISDTNSPLHF. In DNA, the CDR3 is TGTGCCATCAGTGACACCAATTCACCCCTCCACTTT.

This rearrangement joins TRBV28 to TRBJ2-3; 9 bases align to TRBD1. The germline CDR1 and CDR2 sequences are MDHEN and SYDVKM. The CDR3 extends over 14 amino acids. V gave up 6 bases and J gave up 4 bases; unmatched junction bases: 5. CDR3 sequence (DNA): TGTGCCAGCAGGCAGACAGGGGGGGCAGATACGCAGTATTTT. This sequence encodes CASRQTGGADTQYF.

The chain carries TRBV5-8 and TRBJ1-1, with D hard to call. The CDR3 totals 13 residues. Germline-derived CDR1 and CDR2 are SGHTS and YDEGEE. V was cut by 2 bases and J by 3 bases, with 8 bases left in between. CDR3 coding DNA: TGTGCCAGCAGCTTATTATCCCACACTGAAGCTTTCTTT. Translating gives CASSLLSHTEAFF.

This chain connects TRBV5-1 to TRBJ2-1; 8 nucleotides line up with TRBD2. The V segment lost 4 bases and the J segment 10 bases; nucleotides outside the gene matches: 4. Germline V gives CDR1 SGHRS, CDR2 YFSETQ. The length of the CDR3 is 12 residues. In DNA form, the CDR3 reads TGCGCCAGCAGCCTTAGCGGGGCAGAGCAGTTCTTC. As protein: CASSLSGAEQFF.

The chain joins TRBV4-1 to TRBJ2-5; possible D gene TRBD2, 6 bases. Germline lookup yields CDR1 MGHRA and CDR2 YSYEKL. V was shortened by 1 base and J by 5 bases, with 17 bases between the two germline ends. This CDR3 is 16 amino acids long. The CDR3 reads CASSQGPLREMETQYF. Here the CDR3 DNA reads TGCGCCAGCAGCCAAGGTCCTCTACGGGAGATGGAGACCCAGTACTTC.

In DNA form, the CDR3 reads TGTGCCATCAGTGACCAGACAGGGGGCATCCCTGAAGCTTTCTTT. This sequence encodes CAISDQTGGIPEAFF. The chain employs TRBV10-3 and TRBJ1-1, with 10 bases lining up with TRBD1. Losses at the gene ends were 3 bases for V and 6 bases for J; bases not matched to a gene: 7. Per germline, CDR1 ENHRY and CDR2 SYGVKD. The CDR3 runs to 15 residues.

This sequence joins TRBV28 and TRBJ1-5, with TRBD1 matching over 11 bases. This CDR3 is built from 19 residues. V lost 6 bases and J lost 0; bases outside the gene matches: 13. CDR1 and CDR2 (germline): MDHEN, SYDVKM. The CDR3 nucleotides are TGTGCCAGCAGCCCGCGGACAGGGGGCTCAAAATTTAGCAATCAGCCCCAGCATTTT. Translated: CASSPRTGGSKFSNQPQHF.

The chain has TRBV2 and TRBJ1-2; D unresolved. CDR1 is SNHLY, CDR2 FYNNEI, per germline. The CDR3 consists of 12 residues. Trimming pared 7 bases from V and 5 bases from J, leaving 11 bases between. Here the CDR3 DNA reads TGTGCCAGCAAGGCAGGAGGATATGGCTACACCTTC. Translation gives CASKAGGYGYTF.

This chain uses TRBV15 with TRBJ2-7; 9 positions match TRBD1. The V gene end was trimmed by 4 bases and the J gene end by 3 bases; junction bases not matched to a gene: 4. The CDR3 totals 14 residues. Germline assignment: CDR1 LNHNV and CDR2 YYDKDF (reference sequence). This CDR3 is CATSKRTGDYEQYF. For the CDR3, the DNA is TGTGCCACCAGCAAACGGACAGGGGACTACGAGCAGTACTTC. Variable domain in full (rest from reference TRBV15 and TRBJ2-7): DAMVIQNPRYQVTQFGKPVTLSCSQTLNHNVMYWYQQKSSQAPKLLFHYYDKDFNNEADTPDNFQSRRPNTSFCFLDIRSPGLGDTAMYLCATSKRTGDYEQYFGPGTRLTVT.

This clone was seen once. CDR3 bases: TGTGCCAGCAGCTTGAATTGGGGAGGGAACACTGAAGCTTTCTTT. Translated, it gives CASSLNWGGNTEAFF. The chain couples TRBV5-4 to TRBJ1-1; D remains unclear. The CDR3 is 15 residues long. Germline V gives CDR1 SGHNT, CDR2 YYREEE (reference sequence). Trimming cost V 1 base and J 1 base, with 11 bases left between them.

This clone was seen only once. The J gene is TRBJ1-1, the V gene TRBV18; the D is unclear. V was shortened by 0 bases and J by 1 base, with 9 bases between the two germline ends. In germline, CDR1 is KGHSH, CDR2 LQKENI. This CDR3 region has 15 residues. This chain's CDR3 is CASSPPSGENTEAFF. CDR3 bases: TGTGCCAGCTCACCACCGTCTGGGGAGAACACTGAAGCTTTCTTT.

The chain combines TRBV19 with TRBJ2-7; D gene uncertain. The CDR3 runs to 15 residues. V was shortened by 5 bases and J by 0 bases, with 14 bases between the two germline ends. CDR1 is LNHDA and CDR2 is SQIVND in the germline V gene (reference sequence). In DNA, the CDR3 is TGTGCCAGTAGTGGGCCCGGAGAAGGCTCCTACGAGCAGTACTTC. Protein product: CASSGPGEGSYEQYF.

The chain uses TRBV19 and TRBJ1-2; D ambiguous. Germline loops: CDR1 LNHDA, CDR2 SQIVND (reference sequence). The CDR3 is 12 residues long. The germline V and J ends were trimmed by 7 bases and 7 bases, with 13 bases remaining between them. CDR3: CASTSGSFGYTF. CDR3 nucleotide sequence: TGTGCCAGTACCTCAGGAAGTTTTGGCTACACCTTC.

This chain uses TRBV10-2 with TRBJ2-7; TRBD2 is a possible D gene (5 bases). The germline CDR1 and CDR2 sequences are WSHSY and SAAADI. V was cut by 9 bases and J by 3 bases, with 18 bases left in between. CDR3 length: 14 amino acids. The chain's CDR3 is CARAEGPPGYEQYF. CDR3 nucleotides: TGCGCCAGAGCCGAGGGCCCCCCCGGCTACGAGCAGTACTTC.

The chain employs TRBV4-2 and TRBJ1-3; a weak D match, TRBD1 (6 bases). The CDR3 has 19 amino acids. Trimming shortened V by 0 bases and J by 0 bases, and 18 bases separated the two germline ends. Germline lookup yields CDR1 LGHNA and CDR2 YNFKEQ. CDR3 loop: CASSQEGRDIYYSGNTIYF. The CDR3 DNA sequence: TGTGCCAGCAGCCAAGAGGGCCGGGACATCTACTACTCTGGAAACACCATATATTTT.

Worth noting for this clone: Sequence at one end of the junction differs from germline and may be a read error. The rearrangement joins TRBV27 to TRBJ2-2; no definite D call. Germline V gives CDR1 MNHEY, CDR2 SMNVEV (reference sequence). The CDR3 extends over 16 amino acids. CDR3 loop: CASSPNSGVPTGELFF. The CDR3, as DNA: TGTGCGAGCAGTCCCAATAGTGGGGTTCCCACCGGGGAGCTGTTTTTT.

This sequence joins TRBV11-2 and TRBJ2-7, with 11 bases aligning to TRBD2. This CDR3 has 17 residues. The V gene end was trimmed by 0 bases and the J gene end by 2 bases; junction bases not matched to a gene: 6. Germline assignment: CDR1 SGHAT and CDR2 FQNNGV. CDR3 in amino acids: CASSLDPTSGAPYEQYF. CDR3 bases: TGTGCCAGCAGCTTAGATCCGACTAGCGGGGCCCCCTACGAGCAGTACTTC.

The chain is built from TRBV11-1 and TRBJ2-1, with a possible D match to TRBD2 (7 bases). This CDR3 contains 18 residues. V lost 1 base and J 8 bases, leaving 24 bases between the germline ends. Per germline, CDR1 SGHAT and CDR2 FQDESV (reference sequence). CDR3: CASSLERGGLAVWDEQFF. In DNA, the CDR3 is TGTGCCAGCAGCTTAGAGAGGGGGGGGCTAGCGGTTTGGGATGAGCAGTTCTTC.

This chain joins TRBV5-1 and TRBJ2-2; D possibly corresponds to TRBD2 (5 bases). The germline V gene has CDR1 SGHRS and CDR2 YFSETQ. Between the trimmed V and J ends, which lost 0 bases and 6 bases, there was a span of 9 bases. This CDR3 comprises 14 residues. The CDR3 loop reads CASSLGGPAGELFF. CDR3 DNA sequence: TGCGCCAGCAGCTTGGGCGGGCCCGCCGGGGAGCTGTTTTTT.

The genes are TRBV11-2 and TRBJ2-4; 11 bases agree with TRBD2. V dropped 4 bases and J dropped 9; count of bases not matched to a gene: 2. CDR3 length: 13 residues. Germline V lookup: CDR1 SGHAT, CDR2 FQNNGV. DNA of the CDR3: TGTGCCAGCAGCTCTGGACTAGCGGGCATTCAGTACTTC. Amino acids: CASSSGLAGIQYF. Variable domain in full (rest from reference TRBV11-2 and TRBJ2-4): EAGVAQSPRYKIIEKRQSVAFWCNPISGHATLYWYQQILGQGPKLLIQFQNNGVVDDSQLPKDRFSAERLKGVDSTLKIQPAKLEDSAVYLCASSSGLAGIQYFGAGTRLSVL.